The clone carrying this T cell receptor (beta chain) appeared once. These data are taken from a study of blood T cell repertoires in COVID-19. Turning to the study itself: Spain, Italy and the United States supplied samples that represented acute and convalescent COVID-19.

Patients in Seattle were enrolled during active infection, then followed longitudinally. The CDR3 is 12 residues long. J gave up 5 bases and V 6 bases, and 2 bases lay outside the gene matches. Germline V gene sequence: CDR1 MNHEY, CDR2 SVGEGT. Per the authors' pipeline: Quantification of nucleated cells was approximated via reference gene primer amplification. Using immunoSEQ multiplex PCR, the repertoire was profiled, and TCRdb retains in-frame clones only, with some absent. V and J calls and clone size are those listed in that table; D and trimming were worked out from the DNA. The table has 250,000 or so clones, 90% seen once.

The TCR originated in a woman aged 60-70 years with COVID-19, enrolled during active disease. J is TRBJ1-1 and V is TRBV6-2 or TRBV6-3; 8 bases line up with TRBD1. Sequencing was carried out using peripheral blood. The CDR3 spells CASSRGHTEAFF. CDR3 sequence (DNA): TGTGCCAGCAGCAGGGGGCATACTGAAGCTTTCTTT.